These 6 T cell receptor beta chains share one sample of origin, sequenced in a study of T cell clonality in common variable immunodeficiency. Profiled with immunoSEQ multiplex PCR; TCRdb holds only in-frame clones, not every one. The sample includes approximately 52,000 clones, none of them occurring once. The sequenced sample consisted of peripheral blood mononuclear cells. Receptors were obtained from a person aged 18 to 70 in good health.

This clone was seen at least ten times. The read terminates 3 residues ahead of where the CDR3 ends, so the germline J gene completes it. The genes are TRBV4-2 and TRBJ2-1; D perhaps matches TRBD2 (5 bases). The CDR3 sequence is 20 residues long. Between the trimmed V and J ends, which lost 4 bases and 3 bases, there was a span of 28 bases. CDR1 LGHNA and CDR2 YNFKEQ come from the germline V gene. CDR3: CASSLRAVGRFARDYNEQFF. Partial CDR3 DNA: TGTGCCAGCAGCCTACGAGCGGTGGGGAGATTCGCACGGGACTACAATGAG.

The table lists this clone with many counts. The sequence runs out 3 residues before the end of the CDR3; the remainder is reconstructed from the germline J gene. The chain is built from TRBV30 and TRBJ1-1; TRBD1 might be the D (5 bases). This CDR3 is built from 16 residues. The germline V and J ends were trimmed by 2 bases and 3 bases, with 19 bases remaining between them. The germline V gene encodes CDR1 GTSNPN and CDR2 SVGIG (reference sequence). CDR3 DNA (partial): TGTGCCTGGAGTTTCCCCTCCCCTCGGGGGTACACTGAA. It translates to CAWSFPSPRGYTE. The full-length CDR3 reads as CAWSFPSPRGYTEAFF.

This clone was found many times. The CDR3 end falls 3 residues outside the read, so it is completed with the germline J gene. This rearrangement joins TRBV28 to TRBJ1-5; unclear D gene. V was clipped by 5 bases and J by 0 bases, with 11 bases between them. The CDR3 loop spans 15 amino acids. Germline V gene lookup returns CDR1 MDHEN and CDR2 SYDVKM. Partial CDR3 DNA: TGTGCCAGCAGTCCCGGACTCGGTAGCAATCAGCCC. Translating it yields CASSPGLGSNQP. The complete CDR3 reads CASSPGLGSNQPQHF.

This clone was picked up many times. The DNA ends 3 residues before the CDR3 does, and the rest of the CDR3 is filled in from the germline J gene. V gene TRBV4-2 combines with J gene TRBJ2-3; D is unclear. CDR3 length: 16 amino acids. V lost 0 bases and J lost 0, with 10 bases in between. The germline gives CDR1 LGHNA, CDR2 YNFKEQ. CDR3 loop: CASSQDIIGSTDTQYF. The part of the CDR3 DNA that was read is TGTGCCAGCAGCCAAGATATAATCGGTAGCACAGATACG.

This clone was detected only a few times. CDR3 residues: CASSMGQSRNQPQHF. Incomplete CDR3 DNA: TGTGCCAGTAGTATGGGACAGAGCCGAAATCAGCCC. The chain uses TRBV19 and TRBJ1-5, with 7 nucleotides matching TRBD1. The read ends 3 residues before the CDR3 terminus; that terminus is restored from the germline J gene. The CDR3 is 15 amino acids. Per the germline V gene, CDR1 is LNHDA and CDR2 is SQIVND (reference sequence). Unmatched junction bases numbered 6, after V lost 3 bases and J lost 4 bases.

The sample holds many counts of this clone. The DNA ends 3 residues before the CDR3 does, and the rest of the CDR3 is filled in from the germline J gene. The chain uses TRBV12-5 and TRBJ2-1; TRBD1 aligns across 9 bases. CDR1 LGHNT and CDR2 FRNRAP come from the germline V gene. This CDR3 region has 16 residues. Trimming cost V 6 bases and J 7 bases; bases outside gene matches: 13. The sequenced CDR3 bases are TGTGCTAGTGGCTCCCTCACAGGGGGCGCAGATAATGAG. Its translation: CASGSLTGGADNE. In full, the CDR3 is CASGSLTGGADNEQFF.